One sample yielded the 29 T cell receptor beta chains listed below, sequenced in a study of Ad26.COV2.S vaccination and SARS-CoV-2 variants. As for treatment: over 15 received Ad26.COV2.S at low or high dose, single or two shots; several received placebo; per-sample allocation not given. The samples date from day 63 after the first vaccine or placebo injection. Profiled with immunoSEQ multiplex PCR; TCRdb holds only in-frame clones, not every one. The sample holds about 320,000 clones, approximately 86% seen once. The sequencing used peripheral blood, collected in a trial of Ad26.COV2.S vaccine versus placebo. The receptors derive from a person aged 18-65 years who received the Ad26.COV2.S COVID-19 vaccine or a placebo.

This rearrangement joins TRBV9 to TRBJ1-1; no clear D gene. V was shortened by 4 bases and J by 4 bases, with 11 bases between the two germline ends. Germline assignment: CDR1 SGDLS and CDR2 YYNGEE. The CDR3 has 13 amino acids. The CDR3 reads CASSFGPTTEAFF. CDR3 coding DNA: TGTGCCAGCAGCTTTGGACCGACCACTGAAGCTTTCTTT. Based on the CDR3 plus reference TRBV9 and TRBJ1-1, the full variable domain is DSGVTQTPKHLITATGQRVTLRCSPRSGDLSVYWYQQSLDQGLQFLIQYYNGEERAKGNILERFSAQQFPDLHSELNLSSLELGDSALYFCASSFGPTTEAFFGQGTRLTVV.

J is TRBJ1-1 and V is TRBV21-1. TRBV21-1 is designated a pseudogene. The length of the CDR3 is 14 residues. CDR3 amino acids: CASRQRVMNTEAFF. CDR3 coding DNA: TGTGCCAGCAGACAAAGGGTTATGAACACTGAAGCTTTCTTT.

In DNA form, the CDR3 reads TGTGCCAGCAGCTCAACGATGGGTCACTCTGGAAACACCATATATTTT. This translates into CASSSTMGHSGNTIYF. The J gene is TRBJ1-3, the V gene TRBV7-9; no reliable D call. V shed 4 bases and J shed 0 bases, with 13 bases lying between them. The CDR3 extends over 16 amino acids. Germline V gene data show CDR1 as SEHNR and CDR2 as FQNEAQ (reference sequence).

This chain uses TRBV4-1 with TRBJ1-4; 9 positions agree with TRBD1. Germline V gene data show CDR1 as MGHRA and CDR2 as YSYEKL. This CDR3 comprises 19 residues. Trimming took 1 base from V and 5 from J; bases not matched to a gene: 14. The CDR3 nucleotides are TGCGCCAGCAGCCAAGTGGGGGACAGGGTCGTATCATCAAATGAAAAACTGTTTTTT. Its translation: CASSQVGDRVVSSNEKLFF.

The J gene is TRBJ2-7, the V gene TRBV24-1; D might be TRBD1 (7 bases). V lost 5 bases and J 3 bases, leaving 19 bases between the germline ends. Per the germline V gene, CDR1 is KGHDR and CDR2 is SFDVKD. The CDR3 loop spans 16 amino acids. In DNA, the CDR3 is TGTGCCACCAGTGGGATTGGGGCAGGGGGGCTCTACGAGCAGTACTTC. Translated: CATSGIGAGGLYEQYF.

The genes are TRBV9 and TRBJ1-3, with 8 bases identical to TRBD1. V shed 4 bases and J 6 bases; nucleotides not matched to a gene: 12. Germline V gives CDR1 SGDLS, CDR2 YYNGEE. This CDR3 is 16 amino acids long. The CDR3 sequence: CASSLGQGVVENTIYF. The CDR3 DNA reads TGTGCCAGCAGCTTAGGACAGGGAGTAGTAGAAAACACCATATATTTT.

This rearrangement joins TRBV10-3 to TRBJ2-1; tentatively, D is TRBD2 (6 bases). This CDR3 region has 17 residues. The germline V gene encodes CDR1 ENHRY and CDR2 SYGVKD. Trimming took 0 bases from V and 4 from J, leaving 16 bases between them. In nucleotides, the CDR3 is TGTGCCATCAGTGAGTCGAACCGGGACTTTACGTACAATGAGCAGTTCTTC. Translation: CAISESNRDFTYNEQFF.

The genes are TRBV28 and TRBJ2-2; weak D call: TRBD2 (5 bases). Looked up from germline, CDR1 is MDHEN and CDR2 is SYDVKM. CDR3 size: 14 residues. The germline V and J ends were trimmed by 6 bases and 5 bases, with 13 bases remaining between them. In DNA form, the CDR3 reads TGTGCCAGCAGGCCGACTCGGAGGACCGGGGAGCTGTTTTTT. Amino acids: CASRPTRRTGELFF.

The J gene is TRBJ1-1, the V gene TRBV19, with D tentatively TRBD1 (5 bases). Germline V gene lookup returns CDR1 LNHDA and CDR2 SQIVND (reference sequence). CDR3 length: 14 amino acids. The V and J ends lost 2 bases and 3 bases respectively, with 10 bases between them. CDR3 bases: TGTGCCAGTAGTATATCGACAGTAGACACTGAAGCTTTCTTT. Protein product: CASSISTVDTEAFF.

This chain connects TRBV18 to TRBJ1-1; D is undetermined. The V end lost 6 bases, the J end lost 1 base, and 9 bases lay between the germline ends. CDR1 KGHSH and CDR2 LQKENI come from the germline V gene. This CDR3 is built from 13 residues. The CDR3 DNA reads as TGTGCCAGCTCCCCCGTTGGGAACACTGAAGCTTTCTTT. It codes for CASSPVGNTEAFF.

The rearrangement uses TRBV24-1 and TRBJ2-3; D is uncertain. The CDR3 consists of 15 residues. The germline V gene has CDR1 KGHDR and CDR2 SFDVKD. Deletions cut 6 bases from V and 2 bases from J, with 14 bases between. CDR3 sequence (DNA): TGTGCCACCAGTAGGGCAGGCCCTCTCACAGATACGCAGTATTTT. It codes for CATSRAGPLTDTQYF.

This clone was found once. The genes are TRBV7-9 and TRBJ2-7; TRBD1 matches 8 bases. The V segment lost 3 bases and the J segment 3 bases; nucleotides outside the gene matches: 7. The germline V gene has CDR1 SEHNR and CDR2 FQNEAQ (reference sequence). The CDR3 consists of 15 residues. Here the CDR3 DNA reads TGTGCCAGCAGCTTGCAGGGGGCAGGGGGCTACGAGCAGTACTTC. It specifies CASSLQGAGGYEQYF.

The rearrangement uses TRBV7-9 and TRBJ2-3; D could derive from TRBD1 or TRBD2 (5 bases each). Germline assignment: CDR1 SEHNR and CDR2 FQNEAQ (reference sequence). The CDR3 is made up of 16 amino acids. The germline V and J ends were trimmed by 4 bases and 0 bases, with 14 bases remaining between them. The CDR3 sequence: CASSSPPGRSTDTQYF. CDR3 coding DNA: TGTGCCAGCAGCTCCCCCCCAGGGAGAAGCACAGATACGCAGTATTTT.

There are a few counts of this clone. This rearrangement joins TRBV5-8 to TRBJ2-2; D possibly corresponds to TRBD1 (5 bases). Germline V CDR1 and CDR2: SGHTS, YDEGEE. The CDR3 is 14 residues long. Trimming cost V 0 bases and J 5 bases, with 8 bases left between them. CDR3 protein: CASSLEGITGELFF. The CDR3 nucleotides read TGTGCCAGCAGCTTGGAGGGGATTACCGGGGAGCTGTTTTTT.

The V and J genes are TRBV7-8 and TRBJ1-2; a possible D gene is TRBD1 (5 bases). The germline V gene has CDR1 SGHVS and CDR2 FQNEAQ. Trimming took off 0 bases at V and 7 bases at J, with 12 bases between the two ends. The CDR3 runs 14 residues. The CDR3: CASSLAGGTVGYTF. The CDR3 nucleotides are TGTGCCAGCAGCTTAGCGGGGGGGACGGTTGGCTACACCTTC.

This clone has just a few counts. The gene calls are TRBV11-2 and TRBJ2-1; no clear D gene. V lost 7 bases to trimming and J lost 0 bases, with 10 bases between them. From germline, CDR1 is SGHAT and CDR2 FQNNGV. The CDR3 has 14 amino acids. Written as DNA, the CDR3 is TGTGCCAGCACCCGGGTCCTCTCCTACAATGAGCAGTTCTTC. Translating it yields CASTRVLSYNEQFF.

DNA for the CDR3: TGTGCCAGCAGCGGACCAGGGGAATCTAATGAAAAACTGTTTTTT. Protein sequence: CASSGPGESNEKLFF. V and J are TRBV5-6 and TRBJ1-4; D possibly corresponds to TRBD1 (6 bases). With 4 bases removed from V and 3 bases from J, the gap between germline ends came to 13 bases. Germline V gene sequence: CDR1 SGHDT, CDR2 YYEEEE. The CDR3 runs to 15 residues.

This chain links TRBV19 with TRBJ2-7, with 7 bases matching TRBD1. After removal of 5 bases from V and 4 bases from J, the junction contained 14 bases not matched to a gene. The CDR3 is made up of 16 amino acids. Germline V gene data show CDR1 as LNHDA and CDR2 as SQIVND (reference sequence). Written as DNA, the CDR3 is TGTGCCAGTAGTGTCCGGGACAGCGGTCGACCTTACGAGCAGTACTTC. Translation: CASSVRDSGRPYEQYF.

The CDR3 spells CASSVTDGQWNTEAFF. CDR3 nucleotides: TGTGCCAGCAGCGTGACCGACGGACAGTGGAACACTGAAGCTTTCTTT. The chain carries TRBV9 and TRBJ1-1, with D perhaps TRBD1 (6 bases). This CDR3 is 16 amino acids long. Trimming cost V 2 bases and J 1 base, with 15 bases left between them. Germline V gene lookup returns CDR1 SGDLS and CDR2 YYNGEE.

This clone was seen more than once but under ten times. V gene TRBV5-4 combines with J gene TRBJ2-2; 9 positions agree with TRBD1. CDR1 is SGHNT, CDR2 YYREEE, per germline (reference sequence). V lost 1 base and J lost 6; bases outside the gene matches: 4. The CDR3 totals 15 residues. The CDR3 coding sequence is TGTGCCAGCAGCTTGTGGGACAGGGAGGCCGGGGAGCTGTTTTTT. Protein product: CASSLWDREAGELFF.

The chain couples TRBV7-2 to TRBJ2-3; 9 bases are a match to TRBD1. V lost 3 bases to trimming and J lost 10 bases; unmatched junction nucleotides: 8. CDR3 length: 14 amino acids. Germline values: CDR1 SGHTA, CDR2 FQGNSA. The chain's CDR3 is CASSLQTGGSSQYF. The CDR3 coding sequence is TGTGCCAGCAGCTTGCAGACAGGGGGATCGTCGCAGTATTTT. Full variable domain (outside the CDR3, taken from reference TRBV7-2 and TRBJ2-3): GAGVSQSPSNKVTEKGKDVELRCDPISGHTALYWYRQSLGQGLEFLIYFQGNSAPDKSGLPSDRFSAERTGGSVSTLTIQRTQQEDSAVYLCASSLQTGGSSQYFGPGTRLTVL.

V is TRBV19 and J is TRBJ2-1; 8 bases agree with TRBD2. Per germline, CDR1 LNHDA and CDR2 SQIVND (reference sequence). J gave up 4 bases and V 7 bases, and 6 bases lay outside the gene matches. CDR3 length equals 14 residues. The CDR3 region is CASKLADSYNEQFF. Written as DNA, the CDR3 is TGTGCCAGTAAACTAGCGGACTCGTACAATGAGCAGTTCTTC.

The chain has TRBV7-2 and TRBJ1-3; D unclear. The germline V gene has CDR1 SGHTA and CDR2 FQGNSA. V dropped 1 base and J dropped 1 base, with 5 bases sitting between them. CDR3 length: 14 residues. CDR3 amino acids: CASSLGQSGNTIYF. DNA for the CDR3: TGTGCCAGCAGCTTAGGGCAGTCTGGAAACACCATATATTTT.

The J gene is TRBJ1-1, the V gene TRBV2; TRBD1 is a possible D gene (5 bases). This CDR3 is 13 amino acids long. Germline V gene data show CDR1 as SNHLY and CDR2 as FYNNEI. Trimming shortened V by 8 bases and J by 1 base, and 11 bases separated the two germline ends. The CDR3 is CASGVTGNTEAFF. The CDR3 nucleotides read TGTGCCAGCGGGGTTACAGGGAACACTGAAGCTTTCTTT.

The chain combines TRBV6-5 with TRBJ2-7; 7 nucleotides line up with TRBD1. The CDR3 sequence is 15 residues long. Germline values: CDR1 MNHEY, CDR2 SVGAGI. The trim removed 4 bases at V and 3 bases at J, leaving 9 bases unmatched. The CDR3: CASSWRNRGSYEQYF. The CDR3, as DNA: TGTGCCAGCAGTTGGCGAAACAGGGGTAGCTACGAGCAGTACTTC.

The gene calls are TRBV28 and TRBJ2-5; a weak D match, TRBD2 (6 bases). Germline assignment: CDR1 MDHEN and CDR2 SYDVKM. V was pared by 1 base and J by 5 bases, with 20 bases between. The CDR3 has 17 amino acids. CDR3 protein: CASSLSRGGLIMETQYF. CDR3 nucleotides: TGTGCCAGCAGTTTATCGCGGGGTGGACTCATAATGGAGACCCAGTACTTC.

J is TRBJ2-1 and V is TRBV9; 9 nucleotides match TRBD2. CDR1 is SGDLS and CDR2 is YYNGEE in the germline V gene. The CDR3 is made up of 13 amino acids. The V gene end was trimmed by 0 bases and the J gene end by 15 bases; junction bases not matched to a gene: 7. The CDR3 bases are TGTGCCAGCAGCGTAGCAGGCGGGGGGGGTCCGTTCTTC. It codes for CASSVAGGGGPFF.

This clone was counted only a few times. The chain is built from TRBV2 and TRBJ1-5, with D perhaps TRBD1 (5 bases). Germline V gene sequence: CDR1 SNHLY, CDR2 FYNNEI. This CDR3 is 14 amino acids long. V was pared by 5 bases and J by 6 bases, with 14 bases between. CDR3 sequence (DNA): TGTGCCAGCAGTCTAGGGGCGCGTGGTCAGCCCCAGCATTTT. This encodes CASSLGARGQPQHF.

This clone occurred once. The V gene is TRBV3-1 (or the pseudogene TRBV3-2), the J gene TRBJ2-3; no firm D call. The V gene's germline CDR1 is LGHDT and CDR2 YNNKEL (reference sequence). CDR3 size: 15 residues. V lost 1 base to trimming and J lost 0 bases, with 8 bases between them. In DNA, the CDR3 is TGTGCCAGCAGCCAAGTACCACTAAGCACAGATACGCAGTATTTT. This encodes CASSQVPLSTDTQYF.